This T cell receptor (beta chain) is drawn from a study of CD8 T cells in Susac syndrome. This clonotype has a single count. RNA in amounts of roughly 0.45 to 1 ug was reverse transcribed with random hexamers. immunoSEQ multiplex PCR amplified TCR beta CDR3 across 54 Vbeta, 13 Jbeta. In TCRdb, the immunoSEQ multiplex PCR reads were re-called with MiXCR into one record per CDR3 protein. The sample has roughly 250,000 distinct CDR3 sequences; 90% to 96% are singletons. The TCR originated in a human donor with Susac syndrome. Sequenced input: CD4+ T cells from PBMCs.

The CDR3 coding sequence is TGTGCCAGCAGTTACACGCCCCGGGGGCCCGTTTGGGTCAATCAGCCCCAGCATTTT. This gives the protein CASSYTPRGPVWVNQPQHF. The gene calls are TRBV6-5 and TRBJ1-5; maybe TRBD1 (6 bases). Trimming removed 2 bases from V and 3 bases from J, with 23 bases in between. CDR3 length: 19 amino acids. Germline V gene sequence: CDR1 MNHEY, CDR2 SVGAGI.